This T cell receptor beta chain was sequenced for a study of blood T cell repertoires in COVID-19. Looking at the study overall: T cells, B-cell-depleted T cells, or PBMCs provided the cDNA or gDNA that served as material.

Generated by immunoSEQ multiplex PCR, the TCRdb table keeps only in-frame clones and is missing some. The table lists about 160,000 clones, roughly 84% of them singletons. Germline CDR1 is LNHDA and CDR2 is SQIVND (reference sequence). This CDR3 contains 15 residues. V lost 3 bases and J 0 bases, leaving 10 bases between the germline ends. The sample taken for sequencing was peripheral blood. The receptor's source is a woman aged 55-69 years with acute or convalescent COVID-19. This chain connects TRBV19 to TRBJ2-3; D may be TRBD2 (6 bases). The CDR3 is CASSMSLASTDTQYF. The CDR3 DNA reads as TGTGCCAGTAGTATGAGTCTAGCGAGCACAGATACGCAGTATTTT.